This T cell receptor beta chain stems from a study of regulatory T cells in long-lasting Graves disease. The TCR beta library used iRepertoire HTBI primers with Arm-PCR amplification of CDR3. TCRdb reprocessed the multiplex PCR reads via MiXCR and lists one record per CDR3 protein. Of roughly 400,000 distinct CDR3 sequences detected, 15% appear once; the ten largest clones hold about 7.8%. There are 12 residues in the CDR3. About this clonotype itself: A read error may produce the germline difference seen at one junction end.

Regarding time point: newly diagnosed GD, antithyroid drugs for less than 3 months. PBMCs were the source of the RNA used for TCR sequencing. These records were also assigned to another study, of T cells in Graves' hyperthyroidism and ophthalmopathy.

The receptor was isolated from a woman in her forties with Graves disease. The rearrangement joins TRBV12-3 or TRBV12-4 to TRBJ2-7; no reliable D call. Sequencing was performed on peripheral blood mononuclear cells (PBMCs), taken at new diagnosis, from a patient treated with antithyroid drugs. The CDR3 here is CASSLGLYGQYF. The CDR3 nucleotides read TGTGCCAGCAGTTTAGGGTTGTACGGGCAGTACTTC.